Detailed here is one T cell receptor beta chain. Data came from immunoSEQ multiplex PCR; TCRdb stores just in-frame clones and leaves some out. The sample lists tens of thousands of clones, approximately 90% occurring once. This entry belongs to a study of PD-1 and CTLA-4 blockade in melanoma. Germline loops: CDR1 MNHEY, CDR2 SMNVEV (reference sequence). CDR3 length: 14 amino acids. The germline V and J ends were trimmed by 6 bases and 2 bases, with 11 bases remaining between them. The J gene is TRBJ1-5, the V gene TRBV27; D not resolved. The sequence was collected from a human donor with melanoma. Here the sequenced sample was CD8+ T cells from peripheral blood, taken from a patient given anti-PD-1 treatment. The CDR3 is CASRAGGGNQPQHF. In DNA, the CDR3 is TGTGCCAGCAGAGCCGGTGGGGGCAATCAGCCCCAGCATTTT.